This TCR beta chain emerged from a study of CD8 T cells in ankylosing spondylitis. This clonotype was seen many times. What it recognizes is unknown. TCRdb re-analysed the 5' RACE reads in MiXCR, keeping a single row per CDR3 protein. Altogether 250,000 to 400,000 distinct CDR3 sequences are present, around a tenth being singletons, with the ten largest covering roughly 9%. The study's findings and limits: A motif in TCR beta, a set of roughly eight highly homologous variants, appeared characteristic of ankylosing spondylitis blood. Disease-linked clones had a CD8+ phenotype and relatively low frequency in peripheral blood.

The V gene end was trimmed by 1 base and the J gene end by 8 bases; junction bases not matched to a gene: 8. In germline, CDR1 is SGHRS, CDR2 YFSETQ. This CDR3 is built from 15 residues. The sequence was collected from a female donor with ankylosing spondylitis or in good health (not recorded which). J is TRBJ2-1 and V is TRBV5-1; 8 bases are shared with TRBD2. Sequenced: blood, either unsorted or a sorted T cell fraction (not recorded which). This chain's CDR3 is CASSLWSGGHDEQFF. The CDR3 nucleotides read TGCGCCAGCAGCTTGTGGTCGGGGGGGCATGATGAGCAGTTCTTC. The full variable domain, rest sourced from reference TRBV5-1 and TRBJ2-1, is KAGVTQTPRYLIKTRGQQVTLSCSPISGHRSVSWYQQTPGQGLQFLFEYFSETQRNKGNFPGRFSGRQFSNSRSEMNVSTLELGDSALYLCASSLWSGGHDEQFFGPGTRLTVL.